Included here is one TCR beta chain sequence, with context. It lacks a known antigen. No clone much larger than this one lies a single base away; base qualities are absent. This entry is derived from a study of T cells in localized non-small cell lung cancer (dated by TCRdb to 2018 to 2021). Study-level background: T cell repertoires of fewer than 250 early-stage NSCLC patients were analyzed, with tumors being compared against uninvolved tumor-adjacent lungs. The cohort was made up of about 240 treatment-naive NSCLC patients whose localized lung tumors had been resected. The mean age of the NSCLC patients was under 70 years, with fewer than 150 men and around 100 women. On the study overall, not on this receptor specifically: Since the design was exploratory, TCR variables were selected using unadjusted p-values with no false-discovery rate correction. Uninvolved tumor-adjacent lung showed the highest T cell clonality, higher than tumor, which suggests more focused antigenic responses in the adjacent lung. Of the top 100 tumor clones, a median of around 57 were detected in paired uninvolved adjacent lung; roughly 26 were also among that lung's top 100. Higher T cell density in blood was associated with longer overall survival, whereas higher clonality in adjacent lung was associated with shorter survival. Because multi-region sequencing of the tumors was not done, intratumor heterogeneity could not be ruled out.

The CDR1 and CDR2 encoded by the germline V gene (reference sequence) are SEHNR and FQNEAQ. V lost 5 bases and J lost 9 bases; the stretch between them is 23 bases long. CDR3 length: 16 amino acids, cysteine to phenylalanine. Just the 48-base CDR3 DNA is kept, in frame starting at base 1. At diagnosis, tumor, uninvolved tumor-adjacent lung and peripheral blood were collected and then preserved as a mix of FFPE and fresh-frozen material. For TCR repertoire profiling, blood samples were analyzed as peripheral blood mononuclear cells. The immunoSEQ Assay was used to sequence TCR beta CDR3 regions from DNA. Turning to the authors' computational methods: T cell density was computed as TCR beta template counts normalized to usable DNA estimated by amplifying housekeeping genes. Richness was estimated using the preseqR package, with extrapolation to 400,000 templates for PBMC samples and to 120,000 templates for tissue samples. Clonality was defined by subtracting Pielou's evenness from one. Tissue-enriched TCRs were identified by differential abundance testing using productive amino-acid clonotypes, minimum total count 5 and alpha 0.1. The Jaccard Index and the Morisita Overlap Index were used to measure repertoire overlap between compartments. TCR beta CDR3s were clustered by GLIPH together with public tetramer-defined viral CDR3s, and at least three viral sequences plus V-gene enrichment were required for viral motifs. The immuneACCESS repertoire file appears here via TCRdb, limited to in-frame rearrangements. These files lack a portion of the clones; in checked studies, under half of the deficit traces to unresolved V genes, and the cause of the others is not known. V, J and clone size are those of that table, while D and trimming were read from the DNA. This sample comprises more than 20,000 clones, more than 75% of them detected only once. Of the sample, about a sixth is held by the ten largest clones.

Recombination linked TRBV7-9 to TRBJ2-1; the D gene is perhaps TRBD2, from 5 matching bases. This receptor was identified in a woman aged 35-75 years with stage II squamous cell lung carcinoma. The sample here was PBMCs, taken before any cancer treatment. For the CDR3, the sequence is CASSEGSLNGRSEQFF. The DNA sequence is given as TGTGCCAGCAGCGAAGGGAGCCTCAATGGGCGGTCTGAGCAGTTCTTC.